The TCR beta chain under discussion was sequenced for a study of shared clonotypes between healthy human individuals. Study-wide results and limits: In having few donors, the study represented limited genetic and exposure-history diversity.

The germline V and J ends were trimmed by 5 bases and 4 bases, with 18 bases remaining between them. From germline, CDR1 is SGHTA and CDR2 FQGNSA. CDR3 size: 16 residues. The study enrolled healthy HIV-negative adults without recent acute infections or vaccinations as donors. The method was immunoSEQ multiplex PCR; TCRdb's version includes in-frame clones alone and lacks a portion of them. This sample has around 2.3 million clones; 95% occur once, and the top ten carry around 0.13%. Turning to this clone: Antigen: not known.

The chain is built from TRBV7-2 and TRBJ1-5, with D possibly matching TRBD1 (6 bases). The receptor comes from a man between 18 and 35 years old in good health. Source material: naive CD4+ T cells sorted from blood. The sample's subset: CD45RA+ positively selected. CDR3 sequence: CASSMGHTLQNQPQHF. In DNA, the CDR3 is TGTGCCAGCAGCATGGGACATACCTTACAGAATCAGCCCCAGCATTTT.